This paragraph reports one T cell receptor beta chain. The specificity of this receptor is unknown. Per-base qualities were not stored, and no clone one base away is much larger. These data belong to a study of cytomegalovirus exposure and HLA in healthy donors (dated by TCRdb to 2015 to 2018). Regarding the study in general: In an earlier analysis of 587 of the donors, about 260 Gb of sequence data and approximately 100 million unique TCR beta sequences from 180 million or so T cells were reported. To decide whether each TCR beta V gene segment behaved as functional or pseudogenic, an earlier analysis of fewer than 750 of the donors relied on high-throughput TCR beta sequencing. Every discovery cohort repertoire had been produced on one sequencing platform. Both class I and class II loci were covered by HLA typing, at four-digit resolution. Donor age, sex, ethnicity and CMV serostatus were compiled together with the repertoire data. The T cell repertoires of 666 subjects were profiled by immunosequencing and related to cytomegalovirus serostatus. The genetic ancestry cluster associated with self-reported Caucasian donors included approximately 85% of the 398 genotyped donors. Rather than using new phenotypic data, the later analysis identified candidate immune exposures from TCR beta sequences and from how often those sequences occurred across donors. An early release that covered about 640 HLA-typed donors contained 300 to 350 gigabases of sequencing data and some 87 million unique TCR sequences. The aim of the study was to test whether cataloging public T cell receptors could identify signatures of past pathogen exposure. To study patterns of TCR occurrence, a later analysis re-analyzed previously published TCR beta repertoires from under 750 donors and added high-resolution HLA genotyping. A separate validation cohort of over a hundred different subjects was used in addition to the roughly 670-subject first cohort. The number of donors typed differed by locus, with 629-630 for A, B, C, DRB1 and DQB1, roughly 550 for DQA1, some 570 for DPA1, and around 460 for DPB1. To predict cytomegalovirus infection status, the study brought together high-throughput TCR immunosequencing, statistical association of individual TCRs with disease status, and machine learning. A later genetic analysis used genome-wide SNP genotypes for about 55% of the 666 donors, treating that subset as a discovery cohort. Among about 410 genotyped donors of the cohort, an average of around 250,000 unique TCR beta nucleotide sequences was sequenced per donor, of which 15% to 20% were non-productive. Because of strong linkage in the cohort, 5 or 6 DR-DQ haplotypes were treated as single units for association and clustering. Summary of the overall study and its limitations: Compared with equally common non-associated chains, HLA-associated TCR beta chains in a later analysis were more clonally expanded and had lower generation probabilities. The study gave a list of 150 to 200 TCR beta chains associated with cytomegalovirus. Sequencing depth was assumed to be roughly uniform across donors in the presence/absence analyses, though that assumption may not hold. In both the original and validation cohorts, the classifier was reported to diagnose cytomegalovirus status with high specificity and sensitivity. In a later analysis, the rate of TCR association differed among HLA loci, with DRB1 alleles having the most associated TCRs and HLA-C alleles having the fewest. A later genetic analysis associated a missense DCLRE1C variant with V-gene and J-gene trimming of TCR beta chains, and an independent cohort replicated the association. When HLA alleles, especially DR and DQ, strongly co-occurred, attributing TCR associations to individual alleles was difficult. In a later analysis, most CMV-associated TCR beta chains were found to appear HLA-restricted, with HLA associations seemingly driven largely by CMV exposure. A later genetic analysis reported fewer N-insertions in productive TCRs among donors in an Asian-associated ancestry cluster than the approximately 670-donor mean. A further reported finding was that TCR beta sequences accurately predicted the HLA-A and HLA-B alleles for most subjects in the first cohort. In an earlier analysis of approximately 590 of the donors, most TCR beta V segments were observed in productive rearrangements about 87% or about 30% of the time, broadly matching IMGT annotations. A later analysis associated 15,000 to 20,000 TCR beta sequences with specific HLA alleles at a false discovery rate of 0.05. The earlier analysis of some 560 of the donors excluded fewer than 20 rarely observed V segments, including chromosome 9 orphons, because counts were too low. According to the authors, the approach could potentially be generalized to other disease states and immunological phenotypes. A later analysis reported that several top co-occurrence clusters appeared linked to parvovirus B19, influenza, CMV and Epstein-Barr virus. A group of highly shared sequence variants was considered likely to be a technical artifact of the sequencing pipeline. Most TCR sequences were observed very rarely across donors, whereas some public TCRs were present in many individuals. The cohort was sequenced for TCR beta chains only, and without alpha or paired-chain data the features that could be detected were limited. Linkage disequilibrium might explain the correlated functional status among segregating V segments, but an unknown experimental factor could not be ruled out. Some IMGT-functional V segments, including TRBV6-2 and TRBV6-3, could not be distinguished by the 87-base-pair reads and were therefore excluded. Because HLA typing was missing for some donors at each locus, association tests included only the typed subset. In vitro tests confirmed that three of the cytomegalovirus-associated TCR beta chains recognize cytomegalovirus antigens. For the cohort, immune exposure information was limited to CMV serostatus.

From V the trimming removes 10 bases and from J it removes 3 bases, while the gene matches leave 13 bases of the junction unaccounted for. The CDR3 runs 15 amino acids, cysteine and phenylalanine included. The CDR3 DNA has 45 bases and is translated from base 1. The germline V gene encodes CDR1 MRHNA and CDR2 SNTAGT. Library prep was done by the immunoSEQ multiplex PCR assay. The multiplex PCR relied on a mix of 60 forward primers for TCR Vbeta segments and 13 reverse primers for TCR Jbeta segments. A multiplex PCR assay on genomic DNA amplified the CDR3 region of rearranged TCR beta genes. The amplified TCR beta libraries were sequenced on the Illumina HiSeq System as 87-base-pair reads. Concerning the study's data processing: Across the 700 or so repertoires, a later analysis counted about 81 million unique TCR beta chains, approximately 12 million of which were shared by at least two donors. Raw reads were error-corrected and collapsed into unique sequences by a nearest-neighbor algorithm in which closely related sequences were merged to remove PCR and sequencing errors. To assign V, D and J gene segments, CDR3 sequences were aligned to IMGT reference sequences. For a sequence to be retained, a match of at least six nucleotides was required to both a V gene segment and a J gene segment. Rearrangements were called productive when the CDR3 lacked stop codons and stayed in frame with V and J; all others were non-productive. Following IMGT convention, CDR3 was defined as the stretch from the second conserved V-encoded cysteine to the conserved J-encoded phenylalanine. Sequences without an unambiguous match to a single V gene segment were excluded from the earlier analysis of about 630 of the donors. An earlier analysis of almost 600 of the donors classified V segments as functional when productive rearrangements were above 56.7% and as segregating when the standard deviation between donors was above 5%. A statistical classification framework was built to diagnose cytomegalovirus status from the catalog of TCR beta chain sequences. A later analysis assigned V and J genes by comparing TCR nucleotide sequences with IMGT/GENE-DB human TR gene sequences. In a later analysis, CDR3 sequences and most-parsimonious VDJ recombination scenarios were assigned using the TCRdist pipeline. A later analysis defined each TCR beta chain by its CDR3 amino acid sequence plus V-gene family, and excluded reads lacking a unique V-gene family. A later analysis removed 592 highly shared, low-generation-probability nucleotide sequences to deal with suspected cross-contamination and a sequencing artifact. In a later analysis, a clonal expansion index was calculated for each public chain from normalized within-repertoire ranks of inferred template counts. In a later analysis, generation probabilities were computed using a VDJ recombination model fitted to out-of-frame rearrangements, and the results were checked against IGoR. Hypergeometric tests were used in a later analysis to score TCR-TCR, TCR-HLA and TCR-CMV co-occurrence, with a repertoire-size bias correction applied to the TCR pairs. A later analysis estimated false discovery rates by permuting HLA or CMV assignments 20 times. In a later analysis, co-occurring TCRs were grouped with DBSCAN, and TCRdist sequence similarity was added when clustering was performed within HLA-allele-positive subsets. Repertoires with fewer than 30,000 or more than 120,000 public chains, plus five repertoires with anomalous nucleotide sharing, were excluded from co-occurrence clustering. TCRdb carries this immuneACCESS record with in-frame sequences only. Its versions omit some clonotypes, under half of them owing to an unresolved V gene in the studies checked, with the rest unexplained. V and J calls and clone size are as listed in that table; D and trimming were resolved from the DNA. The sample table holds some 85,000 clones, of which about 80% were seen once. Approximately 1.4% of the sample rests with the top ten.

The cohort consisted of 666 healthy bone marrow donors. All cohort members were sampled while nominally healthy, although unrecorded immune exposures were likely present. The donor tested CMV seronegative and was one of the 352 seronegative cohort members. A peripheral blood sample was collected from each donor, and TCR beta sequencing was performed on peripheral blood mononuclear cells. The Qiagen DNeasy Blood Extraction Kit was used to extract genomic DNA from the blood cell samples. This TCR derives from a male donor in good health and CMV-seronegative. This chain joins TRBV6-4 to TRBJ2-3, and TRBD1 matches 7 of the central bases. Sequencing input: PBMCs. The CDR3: CATRQGLGSTDTQYF. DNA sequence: TGTGCCACCCGACAGGGCCTTGGGTCTACAGATACGCAGTATTTT.